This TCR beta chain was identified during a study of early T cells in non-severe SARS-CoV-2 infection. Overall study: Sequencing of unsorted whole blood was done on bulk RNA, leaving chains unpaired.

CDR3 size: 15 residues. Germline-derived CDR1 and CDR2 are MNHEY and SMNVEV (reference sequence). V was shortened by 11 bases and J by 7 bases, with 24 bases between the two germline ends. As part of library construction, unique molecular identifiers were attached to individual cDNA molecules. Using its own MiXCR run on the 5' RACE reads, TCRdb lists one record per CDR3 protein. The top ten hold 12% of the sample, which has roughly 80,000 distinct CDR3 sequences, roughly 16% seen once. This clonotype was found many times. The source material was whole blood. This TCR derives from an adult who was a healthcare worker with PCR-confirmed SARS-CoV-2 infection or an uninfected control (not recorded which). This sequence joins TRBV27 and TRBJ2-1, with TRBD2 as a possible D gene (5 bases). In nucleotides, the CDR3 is TGTGCCTCCCAAAAGGGCGGGCCCTCTAATAATGAGCAGTTCTTC. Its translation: CASQKGGPSNNEQFF.